This TCR beta chain was retrieved from a study of post-analysis software for immune sequencing data. The CDR3 runs 16 residues. The V gene's germline CDR1 is LGHDT and CDR2 YNNKEL (reference sequence). V was pared by 4 bases and J by 4 bases, with 20 bases between. Study-wide results and limits: Samples made in the same batch grouped tightly together by F measure. Controls had lower frequencies than patients of 4 or 5 TRBV segments, which included TRBV5-6, TRBV5-1 and TRBV20-1. When compared against controls, multiple sclerosis patients showed significantly lower normalized Chao1 diversity.

Comments on this clonotype: Its target is unknown.

The TCR beta cDNA libraries contained unique molecular identifiers. In TCRdb, the PCR reads were re-called with MiXCR into one record per CDR3 protein. The table has roughly 730,000 distinct CDR3 sequences, about 32% seen once; the top ten hold approximately 0.55%. The gene calls are TRBV3-1 and TRBJ2-7, with D unresolved. The source material was blood. This clonotype was sampled from a girl aged 10-17 years with multiple sclerosis. CDR3 in DNA: TGTGCCAGCAGCCGACCCACGGGCGCTTTCCAATACGAGCAGTACTTC. Translated: CASSRPTGAFQYEQYF.